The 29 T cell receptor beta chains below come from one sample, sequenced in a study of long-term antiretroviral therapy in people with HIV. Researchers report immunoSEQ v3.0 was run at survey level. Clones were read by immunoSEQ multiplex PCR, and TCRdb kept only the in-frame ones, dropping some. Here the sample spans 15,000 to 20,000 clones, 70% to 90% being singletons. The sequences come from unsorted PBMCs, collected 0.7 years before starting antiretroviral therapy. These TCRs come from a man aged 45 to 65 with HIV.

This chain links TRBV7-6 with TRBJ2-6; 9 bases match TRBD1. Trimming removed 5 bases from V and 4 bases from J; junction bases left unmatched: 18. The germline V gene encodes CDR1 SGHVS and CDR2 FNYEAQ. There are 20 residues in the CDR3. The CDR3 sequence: CASSPGQGRAITRGANVLTF. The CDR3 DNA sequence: TGTGCCAGCAGCCCCGGACAGGGGAGGGCGATAACTAGGGGGGCCAACGTCCTGACTTTC.

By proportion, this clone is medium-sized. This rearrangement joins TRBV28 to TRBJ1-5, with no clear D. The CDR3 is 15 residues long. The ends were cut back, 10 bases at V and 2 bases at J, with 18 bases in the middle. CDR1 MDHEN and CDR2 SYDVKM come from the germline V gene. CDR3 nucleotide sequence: TGTGCCACGGCCCCCTCAGGTGAAGGCAATCAGCCCCAGCATTTT. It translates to CATAPSGEGNQPQHF.

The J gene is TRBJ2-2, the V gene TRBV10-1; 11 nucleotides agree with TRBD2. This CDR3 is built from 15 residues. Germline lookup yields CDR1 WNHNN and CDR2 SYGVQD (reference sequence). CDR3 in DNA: TGCAAGATTTGGCTAGCGGGGGGCAACACCGGGGAGCTGTTTTTT. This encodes CKIWLAGGNTGELFF.

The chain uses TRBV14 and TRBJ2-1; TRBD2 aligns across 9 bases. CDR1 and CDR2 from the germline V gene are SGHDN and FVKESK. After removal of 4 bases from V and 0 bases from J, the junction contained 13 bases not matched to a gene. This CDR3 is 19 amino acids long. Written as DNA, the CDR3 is TGTGCCAGCAGCCCCATAGCGGGGGCCCACACCGTCTCCTACAATGAGCAGTTCTTC. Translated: CASSPIAGAHTVSYNEQFF.

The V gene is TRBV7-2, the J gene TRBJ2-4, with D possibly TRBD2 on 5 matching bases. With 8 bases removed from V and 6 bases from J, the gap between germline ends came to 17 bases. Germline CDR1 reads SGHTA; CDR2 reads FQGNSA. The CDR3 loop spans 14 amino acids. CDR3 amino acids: CASGFGRAVNIQYF. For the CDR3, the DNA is TGTGCCAGCGGATTCGGGCGGGCGGTAAACATTCAGTACTTC.

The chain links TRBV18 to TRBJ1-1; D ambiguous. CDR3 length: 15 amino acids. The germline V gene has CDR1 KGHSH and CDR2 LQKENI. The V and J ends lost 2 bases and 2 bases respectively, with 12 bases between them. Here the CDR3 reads CASSPFGQLNTEAFF. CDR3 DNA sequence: TGTGCCAGCTCACCATTCGGCCAGTTAAACACTGAAGCTTTCTTT.

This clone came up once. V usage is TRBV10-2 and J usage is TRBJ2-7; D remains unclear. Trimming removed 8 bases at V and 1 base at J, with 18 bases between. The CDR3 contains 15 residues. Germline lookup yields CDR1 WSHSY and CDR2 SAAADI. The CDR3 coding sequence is TGCGCCAGCGAAGTGGGGAACCTAAGATCCTACGAGCAGTACTTC. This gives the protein CASEVGNLRSYEQYF.

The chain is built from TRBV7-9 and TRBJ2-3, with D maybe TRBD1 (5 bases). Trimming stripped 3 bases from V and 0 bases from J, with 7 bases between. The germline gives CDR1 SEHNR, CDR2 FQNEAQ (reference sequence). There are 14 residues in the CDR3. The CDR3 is CASSFDSSTDTQYF. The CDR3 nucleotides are TGTGCCAGCAGCTTCGACAGCAGCACAGATACGCAGTATTTT.

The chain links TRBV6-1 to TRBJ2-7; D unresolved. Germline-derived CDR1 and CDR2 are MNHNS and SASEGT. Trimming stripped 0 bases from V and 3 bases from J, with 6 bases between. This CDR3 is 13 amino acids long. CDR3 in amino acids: CASSEATIYEQYF. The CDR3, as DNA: TGTGCCAGCAGTGAAGCGACAATCTACGAGCAGTACTTC.

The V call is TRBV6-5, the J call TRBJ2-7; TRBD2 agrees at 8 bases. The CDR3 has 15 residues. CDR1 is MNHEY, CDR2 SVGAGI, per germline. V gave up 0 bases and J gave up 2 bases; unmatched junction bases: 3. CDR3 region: CASSYSAGGAYEQYF. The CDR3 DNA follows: TGTGCCAGCAGTTACTCCGCGGGGGGAGCCTACGAGCAGTACTTC.

CDR3 in DNA: TGTGCCAGCAGCTTCACAGGGGGAGTTTACGAGCAGTACTTC. Its protein is CASSFTGGVYEQYF. The chain is built from TRBV13 and TRBJ2-7; 8 nucleotides line up with TRBD1. Per germline, CDR1 PRHDT and CDR2 FYEKMQ (reference sequence). With 3 bases clipped from V and 4 bases from J, the junction kept 5 bases outside the gene matches. The CDR3 totals 14 residues.

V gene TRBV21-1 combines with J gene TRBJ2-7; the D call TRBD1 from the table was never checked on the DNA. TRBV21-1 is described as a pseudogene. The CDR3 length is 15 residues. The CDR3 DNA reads TGTGCCAGCAGCAAAGGGGGACAGGGACCCTACGAGCAGTACTTC. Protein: CASSKGGQGPYEQYF.

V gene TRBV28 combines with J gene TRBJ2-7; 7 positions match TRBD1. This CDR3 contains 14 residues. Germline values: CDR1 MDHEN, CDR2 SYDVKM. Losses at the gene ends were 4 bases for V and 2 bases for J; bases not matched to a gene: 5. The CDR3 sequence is CASSSDRDTYEQYF. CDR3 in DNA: TGTGCCAGCAGTTCCGACAGGGACACCTACGAGCAGTACTTC. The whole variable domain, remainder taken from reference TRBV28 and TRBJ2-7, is DVKVTQSSRYLVKRTGEKVFLECVQDMDHENMFWYRQDPGLGLRLIYFSYDVKMKEKGDIPEGYSVSREKKERFSLILESASTNQTSMYLCASSSDRDTYEQYFGPGTRLTVT.

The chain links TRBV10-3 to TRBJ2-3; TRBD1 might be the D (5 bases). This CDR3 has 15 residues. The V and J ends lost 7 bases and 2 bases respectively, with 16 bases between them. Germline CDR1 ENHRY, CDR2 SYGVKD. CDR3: CAINAGRELTDTQYF. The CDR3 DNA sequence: TGTGCCATCAACGCCGGCAGGGAACTCACAGATACGCAGTATTTT.

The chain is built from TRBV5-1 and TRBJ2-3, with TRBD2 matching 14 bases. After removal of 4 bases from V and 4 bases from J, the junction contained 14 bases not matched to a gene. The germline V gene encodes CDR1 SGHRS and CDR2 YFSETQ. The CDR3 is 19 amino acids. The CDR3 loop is CASSAGLAGGYQYADTQYF. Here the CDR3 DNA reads TGCGCCAGCAGCGCCGGACTAGCGGGAGGTTATCAGTACGCAGATACGCAGTATTTT.

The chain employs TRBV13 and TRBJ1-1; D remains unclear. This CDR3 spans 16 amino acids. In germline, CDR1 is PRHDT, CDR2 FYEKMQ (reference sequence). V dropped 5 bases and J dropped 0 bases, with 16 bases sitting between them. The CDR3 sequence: CASSARADNLNTEAFF. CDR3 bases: TGTGCCAGCAGCGCAAGGGCCGACAATTTGAACACTGAAGCTTTCTTT.

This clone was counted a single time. The CDR3 is CASSRGQGLYNEQFF. The CDR3 coding sequence is TGTGCCAGTAGTAGGGGACAGGGCCTTTACAATGAGCAGTTCTTC. The V call is TRBV19, the J call TRBJ2-1; 9 nucleotides line up with TRBD1. Looked up from germline, CDR1 is LNHDA and CDR2 is SQIVND (reference sequence). The CDR3 loop spans 15 amino acids. The ends lost 4 bases at V and 4 bases at J; junction bases unmatched: 5.

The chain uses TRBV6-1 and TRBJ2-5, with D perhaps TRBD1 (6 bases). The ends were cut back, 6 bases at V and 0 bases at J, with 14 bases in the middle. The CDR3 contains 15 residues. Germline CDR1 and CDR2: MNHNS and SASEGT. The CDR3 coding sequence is TGTGCCAGCAGAGAGACAGGATGGTACCAAGAGACCCAGTACTTC. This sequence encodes CASRETGWYQETQYF.

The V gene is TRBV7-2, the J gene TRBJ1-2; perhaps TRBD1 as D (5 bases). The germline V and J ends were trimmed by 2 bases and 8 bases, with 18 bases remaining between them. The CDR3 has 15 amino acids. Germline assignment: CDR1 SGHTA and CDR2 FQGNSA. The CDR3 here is CASSLSRGRDDGYTF. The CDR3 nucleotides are TGTGCCAGCAGCTTATCTCGCGGCAGGGACGACGGCTACACCTTC.

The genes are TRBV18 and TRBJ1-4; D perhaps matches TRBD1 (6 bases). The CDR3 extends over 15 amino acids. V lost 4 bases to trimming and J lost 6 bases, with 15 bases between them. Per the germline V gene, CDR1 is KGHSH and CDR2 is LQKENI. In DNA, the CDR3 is TGTGCCAGCTCACTTCGACAGGAAGAGGATGAAAAACTGTTTTTT. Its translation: CASSLRQEEDEKLFF.

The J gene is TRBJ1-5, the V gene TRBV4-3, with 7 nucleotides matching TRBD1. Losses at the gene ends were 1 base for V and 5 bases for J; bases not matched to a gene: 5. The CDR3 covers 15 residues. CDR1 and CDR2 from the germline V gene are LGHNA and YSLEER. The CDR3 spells CASSQGAQGHQPQHF. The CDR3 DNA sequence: TGCGCCAGCAGCCAAGGGGCACAGGGGCATCAGCCCCAGCATTTT.

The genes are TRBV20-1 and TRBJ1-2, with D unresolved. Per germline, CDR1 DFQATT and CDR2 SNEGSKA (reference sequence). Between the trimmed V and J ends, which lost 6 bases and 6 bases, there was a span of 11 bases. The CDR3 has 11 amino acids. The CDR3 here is CSATVLDGYTF. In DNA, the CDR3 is TGCAGTGCGACGGTCTTGGATGGCTACACCTTC.

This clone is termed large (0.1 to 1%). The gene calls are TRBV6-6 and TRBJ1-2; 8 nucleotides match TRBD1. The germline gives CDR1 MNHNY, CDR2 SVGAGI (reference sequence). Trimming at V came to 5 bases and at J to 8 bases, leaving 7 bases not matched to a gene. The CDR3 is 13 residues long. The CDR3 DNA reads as TGTGCCAGCAGTATGGACAGGGCCTACGGCTACACCTTC. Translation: CASSMDRAYGYTF.

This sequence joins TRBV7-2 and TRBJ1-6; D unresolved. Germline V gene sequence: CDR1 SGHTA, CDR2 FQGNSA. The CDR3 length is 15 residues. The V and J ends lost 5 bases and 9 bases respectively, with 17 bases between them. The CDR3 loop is CASSLRVISGSPLHF. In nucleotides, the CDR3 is TGTGCCAGCAGCCTCCGGGTCATTAGTGGTTCACCCCTCCACTTT.

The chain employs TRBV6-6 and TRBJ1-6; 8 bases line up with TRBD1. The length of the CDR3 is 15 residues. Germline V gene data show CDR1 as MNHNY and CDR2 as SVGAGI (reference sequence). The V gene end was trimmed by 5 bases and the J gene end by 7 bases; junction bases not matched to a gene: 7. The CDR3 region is CASSDPGGSNSPLHF. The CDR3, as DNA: TGTGCCAGCAGTGACCCAGGGGGCTCCAATTCACCCCTCCACTTT.

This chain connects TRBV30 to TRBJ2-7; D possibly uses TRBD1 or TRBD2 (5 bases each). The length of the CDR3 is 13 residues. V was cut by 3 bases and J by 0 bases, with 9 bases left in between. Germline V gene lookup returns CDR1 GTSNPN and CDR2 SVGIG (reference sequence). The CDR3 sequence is CAWRGESSYEQYF. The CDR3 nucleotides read TGTGCCTGGAGGGGGGAGAGCTCCTACGAGCAGTACTTC.

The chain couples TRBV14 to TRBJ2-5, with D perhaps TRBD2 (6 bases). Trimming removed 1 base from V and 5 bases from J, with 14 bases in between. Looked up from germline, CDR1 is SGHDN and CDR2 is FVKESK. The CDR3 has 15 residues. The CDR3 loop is CASSQVLAGRETQYF. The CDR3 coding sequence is TGTGCCAGCAGCCAAGTTCTAGCAGGGAGGGAGACCCAGTACTTC.

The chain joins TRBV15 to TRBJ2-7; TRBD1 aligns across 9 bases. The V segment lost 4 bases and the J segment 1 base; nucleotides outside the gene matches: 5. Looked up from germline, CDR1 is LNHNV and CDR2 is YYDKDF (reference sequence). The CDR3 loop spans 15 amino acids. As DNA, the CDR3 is TGTGCCACCAGCAAGGACAGGGGCTTTTCCTACGAGCAGTACTTC. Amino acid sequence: CATSKDRGFSYEQYF.

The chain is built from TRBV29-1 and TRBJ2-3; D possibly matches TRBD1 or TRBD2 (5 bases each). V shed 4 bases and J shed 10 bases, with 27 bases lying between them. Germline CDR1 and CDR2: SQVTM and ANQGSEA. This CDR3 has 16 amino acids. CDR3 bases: TGCAGCGTTGTGCGGATCCGGGGACCCCAGAAGGTCCCGCAGTATTTT. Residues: CSVVRIRGPQKVPQYF.